This TCR beta chain stems from a study of blood T cell repertoires in COVID-19. Study context: The study drew acute and convalescent COVID-19 samples from the United States, Italy and Spain.

Trimming took 5 bases from V and 5 from J, leaving 15 bases between them. The germline V gene encodes CDR1 MNHEY and CDR2 SMNVEV (reference sequence). The CDR3 consists of 14 residues. Under the authors' procedure: Scientists estimated how many nucleated cells there were by amplifying reference gene primers. Assay used: immunoSEQ multiplex PCR; TCRdb lists only in-frame clones, some missing. V, J and clone size are those of that table, while D and trimming were read from the DNA. The table lists some 150,000 clones, 65% to 90% of them singletons. Material: peripheral blood. The sequence was obtained from a woman in her fifties or sixties with acute or convalescent COVID-19. This chain connects TRBV27 to TRBJ2-5; a weak D match, TRBD1 (7 bases). Written as DNA, the CDR3 is TGTGCCAGCAGTCAGGGGGGTAGGGCGGAGACCCAGTACTTC. Translating gives CASSQGGRAETQYF.